The clone carrying this T cell receptor beta chain was seen ten or more times. The data originate from a study of regulatory T cells in long-lasting Graves disease. Time point described: persistent/refractory GD, antithyroid drugs over 5 years with positive TRAb. Isolated PBMC RNA provided the starting material for the TCR library. Sequencing libraries for TCR beta were prepared with iRepertoire HTBI primers and Arm-PCR of CDR3 regions. Methods used by the authors: Samples jointly harbored 60 to 70 TRBV and 12 to 15 TRBJ segments. TCRdb recomputed calls from the multiplex PCR reads with MiXCR, one row per CDR3 protein. These V and J calls derive from TCRdb rather than the authors' analysis. The sample contains approximately 500,000 distinct CDR3 sequences, around a fifth of which appear only once. The sequence derives from a female donor with Graves disease. The source was peripheral blood mononuclear cells (PBMCs), collected when the disease was refractory, from a patient treated with antithyroid drugs.

CDR3 bases: TGTGCCAGCAGCTTACTTGCGGGCCCGAGGGACACTGAAGCTTTCTTT. Translating gives CASSLLAGPRDTEAFF. The chain recombines TRBV11-3 with TRBJ1-1; D not certain. V shed 2 bases and J shed 3 bases, with 16 bases lying between them. Germline V gene lookup returns CDR1 SGHNT and CDR2 YENEEA. CDR3 length equals 16 residues. Full variable domain (missing parts from reference TRBV11-3 and TRBJ1-1): EAGVVQSPRYKIIEKKQPVAFWCNPISGHNTLYWYLQNLGQGPELLIRYENEEAVDDSQLPKDRFSAERLKGVDSTLKIQPAELGDSAVYLCASSLLAGPRDTEAFFGQGTRLTVV.